Shown below are 16 T cell receptor beta chains from a single sample sequenced in a study of post-analysis software for immune sequencing data. Tagging with unique molecular identifiers was a feature of the TCR beta cDNA libraries. TCRdb re-analysed the PCR reads in MiXCR, keeping a single row per CDR3 protein. Seen here are 700,000 to 900,000 distinct CDR3 sequences, more than 45% observed once, and the top ten hold 4.9%. Their antigen targets remain unknown. Regarding the study as a whole: Among several TRBV segments more frequent in patients than controls were TRBV5-6, TRBV5-1 and TRBV20-1.

The sample consisted of blood. The receptors shown here come from a girl aged 5-17 years with multiple sclerosis.

V and J are TRBV29-1 and TRBJ2-5, with D possibly called TRBD1 or TRBD2 (5 bases each). The end of the DNA aligns better with TRBJ2-7, so the J call may be wrong. Germline values: CDR1 SQVTM, CDR2 ANQGSEA. The CDR3 is 13 residues long. The CDR3 DNA reads TGCAGCGCGGGACGGACCCTTGGTTACGAGCAGTACTTC. Its translation: CSAGRTLGYEQYF.

This clonotype turned up a few times. The gene calls are TRBV4-3 and TRBJ2-1; TRBD1 might be the D (5 bases). Deletions cut 1 base from V and 7 bases from J, with 17 bases between. This CDR3 is 16 amino acids long. Germline loops: CDR1 LGHNA, CDR2 YSLEER. Here the CDR3 reads CASSQGVGQVRNEQFF. CDR3 sequence (DNA): TGCGCCAGCAGCCAAGGGGTAGGACAAGTCCGAAATGAGCAGTTCTTC.

V gene TRBV10-3 combines with J gene TRBJ2-1; 8 positions match TRBD2. The junction had 2 bases not matched to a gene; V was cut back by 1 base and J by 3 bases. The CDR3 contains 15 residues. Germline loops: CDR1 ENHRY, CDR2 SYGVKD. The CDR3 reads CAISEYTSGYNEQFF. The CDR3 bases are TGTGCCATCAGTGAGTATACTAGCGGCTACAATGAGCAGTTCTTC.

This clonotype was counted between two and nine times. CDR3 sequence: CATRGLPQETQYF. CDR3 in DNA: TGTGCCACCCGCGGACTTCCCCAAGAGACCCAGTACTTC. The V and J genes are TRBV6-1 and TRBJ2-5; D perhaps matches TRBD2 (5 bases). Germline V lookup: CDR1 MNHNS, CDR2 SASEGT. The CDR3 is 13 amino acids. The V end lost 10 bases, the J end lost 1 base, and 13 bases lay between the germline ends.

The chain has TRBV29-1 and TRBJ1-5, with TRBD1 as a possible D gene (6 bases). CDR1 and CDR2 (germline): SQVTM, ANQGSEA. This CDR3 is built from 14 residues. The ends were cut back, 4 bases at V and 1 base at J, with 11 bases in the middle. CDR3 region: CSVAGGASNQPQHF. CDR3 coding DNA: TGCAGCGTTGCCGGGGGCGCGAGCAATCAGCCCCAGCATTTT.

The rearrangement links TRBV20-1 to TRBJ2-3; D is unclear. This CDR3 comprises 15 residues. The V end was cut by 0 bases, the J end by 4 bases, with 14 bases between. Germline CDR1 reads DFQATT; CDR2 reads SNEGSKA (reference sequence). The chain's CDR3 is CSARDGRSQPDTQYF. The CDR3 region has the DNA TGCAGTGCTAGAGATGGGCGGAGCCAACCAGATACGCAGTATTTT.

This clonotype was counted only a few times. This chain connects TRBV11-2 to TRBJ2-7; D is unclear. CDR3 length equals 15 residues. Germline V gives CDR1 SGHAT, CDR2 FQNNGV. V lost 2 bases and J 3 bases, leaving 14 bases between the germline ends. Here the CDR3 reads CASSLSGRFIYEQYF. The CDR3 nucleotides are TGTGCCAGCAGCTTATCGGGCAGATTCATCTACGAGCAGTACTTC.

The chain has TRBV6-5 and TRBJ2-4; D possibly uses TRBD1 or TRBD2 (5 bases each). This CDR3 region has 14 residues. V was cut by 10 bases and J by 0 bases, with 13 bases left in between. Germline V gene data show CDR1 as MNHEY and CDR2 as SVGAGI. The CDR3 here is CATRDRLAKNIQYF. CDR3 coding DNA: TGTGCCACCCGGGACCGCTTAGCCAAAAACATTCAGTACTTC.

The chain uses TRBV12-3 or TRBV12-4 and TRBJ2-7; TRBD1 agrees at 9 bases. V lost 3 bases, J lost 6 bases, and 6 bases stayed unmatched. The CDR3 extends over 14 amino acids. CDR3 protein: CASSFEDRGLEQYF. CDR3 nucleotides: TGTGCCAGCAGTTTCGAGGACAGGGGCCTCGAGCAGTACTTC.

The V call is TRBV20-1, the J call TRBJ2-7; D not resolved. Germline V gene sequence: CDR1 DFQATT, CDR2 SNEGSKA (reference sequence). V was pared by 3 bases and J by 1 base, with 16 bases between. This CDR3 region has 15 residues. The CDR3 coding sequence is TGCAGTGCTAGGTCTAGTGGATTTCCATCCTACGAGCAGTACTTC. Protein: CSARSSGFPSYEQYF.

The chain couples TRBV20-1 to TRBJ2-5; D ambiguous. The CDR3 contains 11 residues. Germline lookup yields CDR1 DFQATT and CDR2 SNEGSKA (reference sequence). With 4 bases removed from V and 11 bases from J, the gap between germline ends came to 14 bases. In nucleotides, the CDR3 is TGCAGTGCTACCGACCGAAAAGAGCAGTACTTC. Its protein is CSATDRKEQYF.

The chain is built from TRBV20-1 and TRBJ2-4, with 9 nucleotides matching TRBD2. This CDR3 comprises 17 residues. V was pared by 3 bases and J by 1 base, with 10 bases of the junction left unmatched. Germline CDR1 is DFQATT and CDR2 is SNEGSKA (reference sequence). The CDR3 loop reads CSASGTSRSFAKNIQYF. DNA for the CDR3: TGCAGTGCTAGCGGGACTAGCAGGTCCTTCGCCAAAAACATTCAGTACTTC.

The V gene is TRBV27, the J gene TRBJ2-7; TRBD2 matches at 7 bases. The CDR3 length is 15 residues. Germline CDR1 is MNHEY and CDR2 is SMNVEV (reference sequence). V trimming: 4 bases; J trimming: 2 bases; junction bases outside the gene matches: 8. CDR3 coding DNA: TGTGCCAGCAGTTCCTCTAGCGGTAATACCTACGAGCAGTACTTC. This sequence encodes CASSSSSGNTYEQYF.

This clonotype was picked up a small number of times. The rearrangement uses TRBV27 and TRBJ2-4, with D possibly being TRBD2 (6 bases). V lost 4 bases, J lost 0 bases, and 13 bases lay in between. Germline V gives CDR1 MNHEY, CDR2 SMNVEV (reference sequence). The length of the CDR3 is 16 residues. CDR3 loop: CASSSSVREAKNIQYF. The CDR3, as DNA: TGTGCCAGCAGTTCTAGCGTGAGGGAAGCCAAAAACATTCAGTACTTC.

A note on this clonotype: Likely a read error: the CDR3 ends without its conserved phenylalanine or tryptophan. The chain links TRBV20-1 to TRBJ2-3; 9 bases are shared with TRBD2. The CDR3 sequence is 14 residues long. The germline CDR1 and CDR2 sequences are DFQATT and SNEGSKA (reference sequence). V dropped 3 bases and J dropped 4; count of bases not matched to a gene: 5. The CDR3 bases are TGCAGTGCTAGTACTAGCGGGTTACCAGATACGCAGTATTTA. It is translated as CSASTSGLPDTQYL.

This clonotype was detected only once. The J gene is TRBJ2-5, the V gene TRBV10-3; D possibly corresponds to TRBD1 (6 bases). The J call is in doubt because the DNA end fits TRBJ2-7 better. Germline assignment: CDR1 ENHRY and CDR2 SYGVKD. CDR3 size: 12 residues. DNA of the CDR3: TGTGCCATCAAAGAGGACAGCTACGAGCAGTACTTC. Its protein is CAIKEDSYEQYF.